The rows below give T cell receptor beta chains drawn from one sample of a study of blood T cell repertoires in COVID-19. The table came from immunoSEQ multiplex PCR; TCRdb's copy has only in-frame clones and leaves some out. The profile shows about 300,000 clones, 75% to 90% of them singletons. Sequencing used peripheral blood. These receptors came from a woman aged 35 to 49 who had recovered from COVID-19. Both conserved end residues are part of each CDR3. A D gene is named only where the DNA matches it firmly. Where a row states a size, it is once, few, many or the class of an expanded clone; other rows omit it.

d_gene: NA
j_gene: TRBJ2-5
v_gene: TRBV9
abundance: NA
CDR3aa: CASSVGSRGETQYF
CDR3nt: TGTGCCAGCAGCGTAGGGTCAAGGGGGGAGACCCAGTACTTC

d_gene: NA
j_gene: TRBJ1-6
v_gene: TRBV6-2/TRBV6-3
abundance: few
CDR3aa: CASSYLGYNSPLHF
CDR3nt: TGTGCCAGCAGTTACCTCGGGTATAATTCACCCCTCCACTTT

d_gene: NA
j_gene: TRBJ1-6
v_gene: TRBV12-5
abundance: NA
CDR3aa: CASGLVQGGGSSPLHF
CDR3nt: TGTGCTAGTGGTTTGGTACAAGGGGGAGGGAGTTCACCCCTCCACTTT

d_gene: NA
j_gene: TRBJ2-7
v_gene: TRBV20-1
abundance: NA
CDR3aa: CSARVDITAYF
CDR3nt: TGCAGTGCTAGAGTCGACATCACGGCGTACTTC

d_gene: NA
j_gene: TRBJ2-7
v_gene: TRBV11-3
abundance: NA
CDR3aa: CASSLDGGPYEQYF
CDR3nt: TGTGCCAGCAGCTTAGATGGGGGCCCCTACGAGCAGTACTTC

d_gene: NA
j_gene: TRBJ1-1
v_gene: TRBV4-1
abundance: NA
CDR3aa: CASSLGGQNTEAFF
CDR3nt: TGCGCCAGCTCCCTTGGCGGACAGAACACTGAAGCTTTCTTT

d_gene: NA
j_gene: TRBJ1-1
v_gene: TRBV2
abundance: NA
CDR3aa: CASSWEFYTEAFF
CDR3nt: TGTGCCAGCAGTTGGGAGTTTTACACTGAAGCTTTCTTT

d_gene: TRBD1
j_gene: TRBJ1-5
v_gene: TRBV19
abundance: NA
CDR3aa: CASSARQGALQPQHF
CDR3nt: TGTGCCAGTAGTGCCCGCCAGGGGGCGCTTCAGCCCCAGCATTTT

d_gene: NA
j_gene: TRBJ2-3
v_gene: TRBV18
abundance: NA
CDR3aa: CASSPRPSTDTQYF
CDR3nt: TGTGCCAGCTCCCCTCGTCCTAGCACAGATACGCAGTATTTT

d_gene: NA
j_gene: TRBJ2-5
v_gene: TRBV7-2
abundance: NA
CDR3aa: CASSLGWKPRETQYF
CDR3nt: TGTGCCAGCAGCTTGGGTTGGAAACCGAGGGAGACCCAGTACTTC

d_gene: TRBD2
j_gene: TRBJ2-7
v_gene: TRBV27
abundance: NA
CDR3aa: CASSLLPRGGPRDYEQYF
CDR3nt: TGTGCCAGCAGTTTATTACCCCGCGGGGGGCCGAGGGACTACGAGCAGTACTTC

d_gene: TRBD1
j_gene: TRBJ2-1
v_gene: TRBV4-3
abundance: NA
CDR3aa: CASSQQDRGLISEQFF
CDR3nt: TGCGCCAGCAGCCAACAGGACAGGGGGCTAATAAGTGAGCAGTTCTTC

d_gene: NA
j_gene: TRBJ1-2
v_gene: TRBV7-8
abundance: once
CDR3aa: CASSHLRGTINYGYTF
CDR3nt: TGTGCCAGCAGCCACCTACGGGGGACTATTAACTATGGCTACACCTTC

d_gene: NA
j_gene: TRBJ1-1
v_gene: TRBV7-2
abundance: NA
CDR3aa: CASSLDYRVGTEAFF
CDR3nt: TGTGCCAGCAGCTTAGACTACAGGGTTGGCACTGAAGCTTTCTTT

d_gene: TRBD1
j_gene: TRBJ1-6
v_gene: TRBV5-5
abundance: NA
CDR3aa: CASSLPGQYSPLHF
CDR3nt: TGTGCCAGCAGCCTTCCGGGACAGTATTCACCCCTCCACTTT

d_gene: NA
j_gene: TRBJ2-7
v_gene: TRBV9
abundance: once
CDR3aa: CASSGRRGALGDEQYF
CDR3nt: TGTGCCAGCAGCGGACGCCGGGGGGCCCTTGGGGACGAGCAGTACTTC

d_gene: NA
j_gene: TRBJ2-7
v_gene: TRBV30
abundance: NA
CDR3aa: CAWSLDSVYEQYF
CDR3nt: TGTGCCTGGAGCCTGGACTCCGTCTACGAGCAGTACTTC

d_gene: NA
j_gene: TRBJ1-2
v_gene: TRBV28
abundance: once
CDR3aa: CASSSGANYGYTF
CDR3nt: TGTGCCAGCAGCAGCGGGGCTAACTATGGCTACACCTTC

d_gene: NA
j_gene: TRBJ1-2
v_gene: TRBV25-1
abundance: NA
CDR3aa: CASSESQGGYGYTF
CDR3nt: TGTGCCAGCAGTGAATCCCAGGGCGGCTATGGCTACACCTTC

d_gene: TRBD1
j_gene: TRBJ2-7
v_gene: TRBV25-1
abundance: NA
CDR3aa: CASSEGTGPPSGQYF
CDR3nt: TGTGCCAGCAGTGAGGGGACAGGCCCCCCAAGTGGGCAGTACTTC

d_gene: NA
j_gene: TRBJ1-2
v_gene: TRBV4-3
abundance: NA
CDR3aa: CASSQERGYGYTF
CDR3nt: TGCGCCAGCAGCCAAGAACGAGGCTATGGCTACACCTTC

d_gene: TRBD1
j_gene: TRBJ2-7
v_gene: TRBV4-2
abundance: NA
CDR3aa: CASSQAKGTGTGAYEQYF
CDR3nt: TGTGCCAGCAGCCAGGCCAAGGGGACCGGGACAGGAGCCTACGAGCAGTACTTC

d_gene: NA
j_gene: TRBJ1-3
v_gene: TRBV9
abundance: NA
CDR3aa: CASSARQRGRSGNTIYF
CDR3nt: TGTGCCAGCAGCGCCCGGCAACGGGGGAGATCTGGAAACACCATATATTTT

d_gene: TRBD1
j_gene: TRBJ1-1
v_gene: TRBV12-3/TRBV12-4
abundance: NA
CDR3aa: CASRKSGGTEAFF
CDR3nt: TGTGCCAGCAGGAAGTCAGGGGGCACTGAAGCTTTCTTT

d_gene: TRBD1
j_gene: TRBJ1-2
v_gene: TRBV5-1
abundance: NA
CDR3aa: CASSPRGQGAVRGYGYTF
CDR3nt: TGCGCCAGCAGCCCCAGAGGACAGGGGGCCGTTAGGGGCTATGGCTACACCTTC

d_gene: TRBD1
j_gene: TRBJ1-2
v_gene: TRBV2
abundance: NA
CDR3aa: CASSVKQGLNYGYTF
CDR3nt: TGTGCCAGCAGTGTAAAACAGGGGTTGAACTATGGCTACACCTTC

d_gene: NA
j_gene: TRBJ1-2
v_gene: TRBV4-2
abundance: NA
CDR3aa: CASSQSRAHGYTF
CDR3nt: TGTGCCAGCAGCCAAAGCAGGGCCCATGGCTACACCTTC

d_gene: TRBD1
j_gene: TRBJ1-2
v_gene: TRBV7-8
abundance: NA
CDR3aa: CASSPEGQGPYGYTF
CDR3nt: TGTGCCAGCAGCCCTGAGGGACAGGGACCTTATGGCTACACCTTC

d_gene: NA
j_gene: TRBJ2-1
v_gene: TRBV19
abundance: NA
CDR3aa: CASSIGGGPYSYNEQFF
CDR3nt: TGTGCCAGTAGTATAGGAGGGGGACCATACTCCTACAATGAGCAGTTCTTC

d_gene: NA
j_gene: TRBJ2-3
v_gene: TRBV12-5
abundance: NA
CDR3aa: CASGLEGYSQYF
CDR3nt: TGTGCTAGTGGTTTGGAGGGGTATTCGCAGTATTTT

d_gene: TRBD1
j_gene: TRBJ2-3
v_gene: TRBV10-1
abundance: NA
CDR3aa: CASSTDRRYWRNTQYF
CDR3nt: TGCGCCAGCAGCACGGACAGGAGATATTGGAGGAATACGCAGTATTTT

d_gene: TRBD1
j_gene: TRBJ1-1
v_gene: TRBV7-9
abundance: NA
CDR3aa: CASSLTLGRQGASTEAFF
CDR3nt: TGTGCCAGCAGCCTAACATTAGGCCGACAGGGGGCGAGCACTGAAGCTTTCTTT

d_gene: NA
j_gene: TRBJ1-1
v_gene: TRBV5-1
abundance: NA
CDR3aa: CASSLFGGTEAFF
CDR3nt: TGCGCCAGCAGCTTGTTTGGAGGGACTGAAGCTTTCTTT